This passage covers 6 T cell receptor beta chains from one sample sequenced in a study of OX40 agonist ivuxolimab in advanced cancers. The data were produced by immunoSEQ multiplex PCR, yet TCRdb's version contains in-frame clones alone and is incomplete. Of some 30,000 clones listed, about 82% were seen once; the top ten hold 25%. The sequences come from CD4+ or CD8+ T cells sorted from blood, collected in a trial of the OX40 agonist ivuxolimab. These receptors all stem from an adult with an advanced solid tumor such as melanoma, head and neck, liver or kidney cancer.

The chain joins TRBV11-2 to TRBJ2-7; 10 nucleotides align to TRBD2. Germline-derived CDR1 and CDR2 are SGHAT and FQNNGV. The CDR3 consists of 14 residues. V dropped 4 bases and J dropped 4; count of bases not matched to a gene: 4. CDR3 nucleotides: TGTGCCAGCAGCTCCGGGACTAGCGTATACGAGCAGTACTTC. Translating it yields CASSSGTSVYEQYF.

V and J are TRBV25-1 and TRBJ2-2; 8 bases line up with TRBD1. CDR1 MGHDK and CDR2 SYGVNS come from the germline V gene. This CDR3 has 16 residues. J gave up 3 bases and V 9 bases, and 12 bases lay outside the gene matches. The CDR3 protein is CASMEGTGGYTGELFF. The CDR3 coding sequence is TGTGCCAGTATGGAAGGCACAGGGGGTTACACCGGGGAGCTGTTTTTT.

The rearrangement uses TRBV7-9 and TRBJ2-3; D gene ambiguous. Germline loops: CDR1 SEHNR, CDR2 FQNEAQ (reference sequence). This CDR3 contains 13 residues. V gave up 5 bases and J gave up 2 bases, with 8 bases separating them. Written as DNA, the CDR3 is TGTGCCAGCAGCAATGCCCCCACAGATACGCAGTATTTT. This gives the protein CASSNAPTDTQYF.

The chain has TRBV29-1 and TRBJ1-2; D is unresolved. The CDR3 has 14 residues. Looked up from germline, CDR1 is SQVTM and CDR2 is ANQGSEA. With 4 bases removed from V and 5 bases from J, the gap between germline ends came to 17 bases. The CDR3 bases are TGCAGCGTTGTAGGAGACCTACACCTTTATGGCTACACCTTC. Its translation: CSVVGDLHLYGYTF.

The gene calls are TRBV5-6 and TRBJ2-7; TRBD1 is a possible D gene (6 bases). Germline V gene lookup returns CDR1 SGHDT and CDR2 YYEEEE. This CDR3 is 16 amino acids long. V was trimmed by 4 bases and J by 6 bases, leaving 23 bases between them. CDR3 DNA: TGTGCCAGCAGCGATATTGGGGGCCCAAAAAAGGGCGAGCAGTACTTC. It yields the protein CASSDIGGPKKGEQYF.

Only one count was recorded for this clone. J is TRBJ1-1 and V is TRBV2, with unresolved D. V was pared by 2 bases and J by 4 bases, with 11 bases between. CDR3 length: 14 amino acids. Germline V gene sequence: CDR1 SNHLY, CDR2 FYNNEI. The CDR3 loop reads CASSERPYGTEAFF. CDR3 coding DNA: TGTGCCAGCAGTGAAAGGCCCTACGGCACTGAAGCTTTCTTT.